One sample yielded the 22 T cell receptor beta chains listed below, sequenced in a study of cytomegalovirus exposure and HLA in healthy donors. A multiplex PCR was run with 60 Vbeta primers and 13 Jbeta primers. TCRdb's copy holds only in-frame clones and misses some; the assay was immunoSEQ multiplex PCR. This table has 90,000 to 120,000 clones, about 74% appearing once. Sequences were obtained from PBMCs. These receptors were obtained from a woman aged 40 to 50 in good health and CMV-seropositive.

The gene calls are TRBV5-1 and TRBJ2-7, with 8 bases matching TRBD2. The CDR3 has 16 residues. Germline loops: CDR1 SGHRS, CDR2 YFSETQ. The trim removed 4 bases at V and 2 bases at J, leaving 11 bases unmatched. CDR3 loop: CASSEAGAGGTYEQYF. DNA for the CDR3: TGCGCCAGCAGCGAAGCGGGGGCGGGGGGTACCTACGAGCAGTACTTC.

Regarding this clone: Other DNA sequences in this specimen translate into the identical CDR3. The V gene is TRBV6-1, the J gene TRBJ2-5; 9 bases map to TRBD1. The J segment lost 5 bases and the V segment lost 11 bases, leaving 12 bases of the junction unmatched. The CDR3 totals 14 residues. Per germline, CDR1 MNHNS and CDR2 SASEGT. DNA for the CDR3: TGTGCCTCTTCCCTGGACAGGGGCGGGGAGACCCAGTACTTC. Its translation is CASSLDRGGETQYF.

The chain links TRBV4-3 to TRBJ2-1; D is unclear. With 4 bases removed from V and 0 bases from J, the gap between germline ends came to 10 bases. CDR1 and CDR2 from the germline V gene are LGHNA and YSLEER. This CDR3 contains 15 residues. The CDR3 region is CASSPTESSYNEQFF. CDR3 coding DNA: TGCGCCAGCAGCCCGACGGAGAGCTCCTACAATGAGCAGTTCTTC.

V usage is TRBV12-5 and J usage is TRBJ1-4; tentative D call: TRBD1 (6 bases). From germline, CDR1 is LGHNT and CDR2 FRNRAP. There are 17 residues in the CDR3. V lost 3 bases and J lost 8, with 22 bases in between. This chain's CDR3 is CASGFPGQSTGGEKLFF. The CDR3 DNA follows: TGTGCTAGTGGTTTCCCCGGACAGAGCACGGGCGGGGAAAAACTGTTTTTT.

The chain combines TRBV10-2 with TRBJ2-5; D is perhaps TRBD2 (6 bases). The V end lost 10 bases, the J end lost 5 bases, and 20 bases lay between the germline ends. The germline V gene encodes CDR1 WSHSY and CDR2 SAAADI. This CDR3 region has 14 residues. In DNA form, the CDR3 reads TGCGCCACCTCCCTTTCGGGGAGGCTGGAGACCCAGTACTTC. Protein: CATSLSGRLETQYF.

The rearrangement joins TRBV9 to TRBJ1-2; 8 bases are shared with TRBD1. Germline loops: CDR1 SGDLS, CDR2 YYNGEE. Trimming at V came to 0 bases and at J to 4 bases, leaving 5 bases not matched to a gene. The CDR3 is 15 residues long. Here the CDR3 reads CASSVGQGASYGYTF. The CDR3 nucleotides are TGTGCCAGCAGCGTAGGTCAGGGGGCTAGCTATGGCTACACCTTC.

J is TRBJ1-1 and V is TRBV7-2; 7 nucleotides line up with TRBD1. Looked up from germline, CDR1 is SGHTA and CDR2 is FQGNSA. The V and J ends lost 5 bases and 4 bases, in that order; junction bases with no gene match: 10. The CDR3 length is 15 residues. This CDR3 reads CASSPNRGMSTEAFF. As DNA, the CDR3 is TGTGCCAGCAGCCCTAACAGGGGAATGAGCACTGAAGCTTTCTTT. Drawing the rest from reference TRBV7-2 and TRBJ1-1, the complete variable domain is GAGVSQSPSNKVTEKGKDVELRCDPISGHTALYWYRQSLGQGLEFLIYFQGNSAPDKSGLPSDRFSAERTGGSVSTLTIQRTQQEDSAVYLCASSPNRGMSTEAFFGQGTRLTVV.

This chain links TRBV29-1 with TRBJ1-1; TRBD1 is a possible D gene (6 bases). The V end lost 5 bases, the J end lost 5 bases, and 18 bases lay between the germline ends. Germline V gives CDR1 SQVTM, CDR2 ANQGSEA. The CDR3 covers 14 residues. CDR3 residues: CSVSVGAVETEAFF. The CDR3 DNA follows: TGCAGCGTTTCGGTGGGGGCGGTGGAAACTGAAGCTTTCTTT.

The CDR3 loop reads CASSPLDSPLETQYF. The CDR3 DNA follows: TGTGCCAGCTCACCCTTAGACAGCCCTTTAGAGACCCAGTACTTC. This sequence joins TRBV18 and TRBJ2-5, with a weak D call TRBD1 (5 bases). The V gene lost 3 bases and the J gene lost 4 bases, with 15 bases spanning the gap. CDR1 KGHSH and CDR2 LQKENI come from the germline V gene. The CDR3 totals 15 residues.

This rearrangement joins TRBV4-1 to TRBJ2-3, with 13 bases identical to TRBD2. This CDR3 spans 18 amino acids. CDR1 and CDR2 (germline): MGHRA, YSYEKL. V lost 1 base to trimming and J lost 0 bases; unmatched junction nucleotides: 4. The CDR3: CASSQVGTSGESTDTQYF. CDR3 nucleotide sequence: TGCGCCAGCAGCCAAGTCGGGACTAGCGGGGAAAGCACAGATACGCAGTATTTT.

The V call is TRBV5-6, the J call TRBJ1-5; D uncertain. V was shortened by 2 bases and J by 4 bases, with 7 bases between the two germline ends. The CDR3 length is 13 residues. Germline lookup yields CDR1 SGHDT and CDR2 YYEEEE. In DNA, the CDR3 is TGTGCCAGCAGCTTTTACGGGAATCAGCCCCAGCATTTT. Protein sequence: CASSFYGNQPQHF.

This clone was seen more than once but under ten times. The rearrangement links TRBV6-5 to TRBJ1-2, with D tentatively TRBD1 (5 bases). The CDR3 sequence is 14 residues long. V lost 7 bases, J lost 4 bases, and 16 bases lay in between. The germline V gene encodes CDR1 MNHEY and CDR2 SVGAGI. The CDR3 is CASTSGDYSYGYTF. The CDR3 DNA is TGTGCCAGCACTTCGGGGGACTACAGCTATGGCTACACCTTC.

This chain connects TRBV10-3 to TRBJ2-3, with 8 bases that match TRBD2. Per the germline V gene, CDR1 is ENHRY and CDR2 is SYGVKD. The CDR3 is made up of 15 amino acids. Losses at the gene ends were 5 bases for V and 1 base for J; bases not matched to a gene: 5. In DNA, the CDR3 is TGTGCCATCAGTTTTAGCGGGGATCGCACAGATACGCAGTATTTT. As protein: CAISFSGDRTDTQYF.

The V call is TRBV4-3, the J call TRBJ2-7, with TRBD1 matching 9 bases. Looked up from germline, CDR1 is LGHNA and CDR2 is YSLEER. The CDR3 spans 16 residues. The V segment lost 4 bases and the J segment 0 bases; nucleotides outside the gene matches: 7. CDR3 sequence reads: CASSPVVGQGSYEQYF. The CDR3 region has the DNA TGCGCCAGCAGCCCGGTAGTGGGACAGGGCTCCTACGAGCAGTACTTC.

The chain couples TRBV6-5 to TRBJ1-2; possible D gene TRBD1, 5 bases. The V gene's germline CDR1 is MNHEY and CDR2 SVGAGI. The CDR3 covers 13 residues. V lost 6 bases and J lost 4, with 12 bases in between. CDR3: CASRTGTVYGYTF. DNA of the CDR3: TGTGCCAGCAGGACCGGGACTGTCTATGGCTACACCTTC.

This clone was detected a few times. The V call is TRBV4-1, the J call TRBJ1-2; 9 nucleotides line up with TRBD1. V shed 0 bases and J 0 bases; nucleotides not matched to a gene: 11. The germline V gene has CDR1 MGHRA and CDR2 YSYEKL. The CDR3 runs 19 residues. In DNA, the CDR3 is TGCGCCAGCAGCCAAGAAAGGGGACAGGGAGGGCTCACTAACTATGGCTACACCTTC. Translation gives CASSQERGQGGLTNYGYTF.

The chain recombines TRBV10-3 with TRBJ2-3; D unresolved. Germline loops: CDR1 ENHRY, CDR2 SYGVKD. The CDR3 is 12 residues long. V was clipped by 10 bases and J by 1 base, with 9 bases between them. The DNA of the CDR3 is TGTGCCAGCACTCCTGGCACAGATACGCAGTATTTT. Protein product: CASTPGTDTQYF.

There are a few counts of this clone. This chain uses TRBV11-2 with TRBJ1-1, with a weak D call TRBD1 (5 bases). Deletions cut 3 bases from V and 5 bases from J, with 13 bases between. This CDR3 comprises 14 residues. Germline CDR1 is SGHAT and CDR2 is FQNNGV. DNA for the CDR3: TGTGCCAGCAGCTTCGGGGGTGGGGTTACTGAAGCTTTCTTT. The encoded protein is CASSFGGGVTEAFF.

The J gene is TRBJ2-1, the V gene TRBV27; D gene uncertain. The CDR3 covers 13 residues. Trimming left V 2 bases short and J 8 bases short, with 10 bases between. Germline V gene data show CDR1 as MNHEY and CDR2 as SMNVEV (reference sequence). The CDR3 DNA reads TGTGCCAGCAGTTTAGTAGTATCCCATGAGCAGTTCTTC. It encodes CASSLVVSHEQFF.

The chain employs TRBV4-2 and TRBJ2-2, with D uncertain. This CDR3 is 15 amino acids long. Trimming took off 4 bases at V and 0 bases at J, with 9 bases between the two ends. Germline V gives CDR1 LGHNA, CDR2 YNFKEQ. For the CDR3, the DNA is TGTGCCAGCAGCCTGGAGCTGACGAACACCGGGGAGCTGTTTTTT. Residues: CASSLELTNTGELFF.

This sequence joins TRBV2 and TRBJ2-1, with no clear D. The CDR3 totals 14 residues. CDR1 is SNHLY, CDR2 FYNNEI, per germline. Trimming cost V 8 bases and J 3 bases, with 14 bases left between them. CDR3 residues: CASASAGSYNEQFF. Here the CDR3 DNA reads TGTGCCAGCGCCTCGGCAGGTAGCTACAATGAGCAGTTCTTC.

The V gene is TRBV29-1, the J gene TRBJ2-1; no clear D. This CDR3 has 11 amino acids. V lost 4 bases and J lost 5, with 6 bases in between. Germline V CDR1 and CDR2: SQVTM, ANQGSEA. Here the CDR3 reads CSVVSDNEQFF. The CDR3 coding sequence is TGCAGCGTTGTATCCGACAATGAGCAGTTCTTC.